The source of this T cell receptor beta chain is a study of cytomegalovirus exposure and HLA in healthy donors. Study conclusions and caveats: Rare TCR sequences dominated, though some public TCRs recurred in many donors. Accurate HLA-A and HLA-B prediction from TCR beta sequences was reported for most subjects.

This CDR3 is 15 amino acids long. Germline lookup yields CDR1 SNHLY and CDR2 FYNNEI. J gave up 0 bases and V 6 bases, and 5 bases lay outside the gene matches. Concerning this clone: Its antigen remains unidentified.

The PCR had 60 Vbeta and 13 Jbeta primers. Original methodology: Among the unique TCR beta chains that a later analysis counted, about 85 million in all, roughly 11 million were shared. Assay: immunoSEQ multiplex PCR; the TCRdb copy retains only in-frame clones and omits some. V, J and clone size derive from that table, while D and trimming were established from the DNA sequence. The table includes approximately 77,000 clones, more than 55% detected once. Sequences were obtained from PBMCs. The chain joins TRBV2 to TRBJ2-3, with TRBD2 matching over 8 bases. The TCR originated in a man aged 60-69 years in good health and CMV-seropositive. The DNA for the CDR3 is TGTGCCAGCAGGCCCCAGCGGGGGAGCACAGATACGCAGTATTTT. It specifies CASRPQRGSTDTQYF.